Sequencing of this T cell receptor beta chain was carried out in a study of cytomegalovirus exposure and HLA in healthy donors. Primers: 60 Vbeta forward and 13 Jbeta reverse. The assay was immunoSEQ multiplex PCR, and TCRdb's table has in-frame clones only and misses some. The sample consists of tens of thousands of clones, 64% of them appearing once. Only a few counts were recorded for this clone. Its specificity is unknown. Study-wide points: CMV serostatus was the sole immune exposure data available. Later work associated fewer than 20,000 TCR beta sequences with HLA alleles at 0.05 false discovery rate. A few CMV-associated chains were confirmed in vitro to be specific for CMV antigens.

The CDR3 has 12 amino acids. V was trimmed by 7 bases and J by 6 bases, leaving 13 bases between them. Per germline, CDR1 SNHLY and CDR2 FYNNEI. The V and J genes are TRBV2 and TRBJ2-7; D perhaps matches TRBD2 (6 bases). The sequence was obtained from a human donor in good health. Sequenced material: PBMCs. CDR3 sequence (DNA): TGTGCCAGCATATTTGGAGGGAGCGAGCAGTACTTC. Translating it yields CASIFGGSEQYF.